This is a list of T cell receptor beta chains from one sample in a study of T cell repertoires in cytomegalovirus infection. Their antigens remain unidentified. Via MiXCR, TCRdb re-called the reads, giving one row per CDR3 protein. Counted here are about 20,000 distinct CDR3 sequences, around 43% occurring once; the ten biggest clones make up 94%. The sample in question was CD8+ T cells from cultured PBMCs, obtained from culture after CMV antigen stimulation. These receptors were collected from a human donor in good health (CMV status not recorded). Some clones in this sample may be carry-over from other donors' samples. Each CDR3 is given with its conserved first and last residue. D genes are given only for firm matches. The listing skips clone size in some rows; elsewhere it reads once, few, many or a size class.

cdr3_aa: CASSTDRDREAFF
cdr3_nt: TGTGCCAGCAGTACGGACAGAGATAGGGAAGCTTTCTTT
j_call: TRBJ1-1
clone_size: .
v_call: TRBV12-3/TRBV12-4
d_call: .

cdr3_aa: CASSRTGVNEKLFF
cdr3_nt: TGTGCCAGCAGCCGGACAGGGGTGAATGAAAAACTGTTTTTT
j_call: TRBJ1-4
clone_size: .
v_call: TRBV7-6
d_call: TRBD1

cdr3_aa: CATSREGGRASEQFF
cdr3_nt: TGTGCCACCAGCAGAGAGGGCGGGAGGGCCTCTGAGCAGTTCTTC
j_call: TRBJ2-1
clone_size: .
v_call: TRBV15
d_call: TRBD2

cdr3_aa: CASSFSGGFTPSSYEQYF
cdr3_nt: TGTGCCAGCAGCTTCAGCGGGGGTTTCACCCCGAGCTCCTACGAGCAGTACTTC
j_call: TRBJ2-7
clone_size: .
v_call: TRBV7-3
d_call: TRBD2

cdr3_aa: CASSPGGANYGYTF
cdr3_nt: TGTGCCAGCAGCCCCGGAGGAGCTAACTATGGCTACACCTTC
j_call: TRBJ1-2
clone_size: few
v_call: TRBV12-3/TRBV12-4
d_call: .

cdr3_aa: CASSDYVRAATNEKLFF
cdr3_nt: TGTGCCAGTAGTGATTACGTCAGGGCCGCAACTAATGAAAAACTGTTTTTT
j_call: TRBJ1-4
clone_size: .
v_call: TRBV19
d_call: .

cdr3_aa: CASSLRLVQQFF
cdr3_nt: TGTGCCAGCAGCTTGCGGCTAGTCCAGCAGTTCTTC
j_call: TRBJ2-1
clone_size: many
v_call: TRBV5-6
d_call: .

cdr3_aa: CASTTREGARTQFF
cdr3_nt: TGTGCCAGCACTACCAGAGAGGGGGCGAGAACTCAGTTCTTC
j_call: TRBJ2-1
clone_size: .
v_call: TRBV6-6
d_call: TRBD1

cdr3_aa: CASSLETEGNQPQHF
cdr3_nt: TGTGCCAGCAGCTTAGAGACGGAGGGGAATCAGCCCCAGCATTTT
j_call: TRBJ1-5
clone_size: few
v_call: TRBV7-9
d_call: .

cdr3_aa: CASSSLTSRGEQFF
cdr3_nt: TGTGCCAGCAGCTCGCTGACTAGTCGAGGTGAGCAGTTCTTC
j_call: TRBJ2-1
clone_size: many
v_call: TRBV11-3
d_call: .

cdr3_aa: CATSGQGARELFF
cdr3_nt: TGTGCCACCAGCGGACAGGGGGCGAGGGAGCTGTTTTTT
j_call: TRBJ2-2
clone_size: .
v_call: TRBV15
d_call: TRBD1

cdr3_aa: CASSDDALAATDEQFF
cdr3_nt: TGTGCCAGCAGTGACGACGCCCTAGCGGCCACGGATGAGCAGTTCTTC
j_call: TRBJ2-1
clone_size: .
v_call: TRBV6-4
d_call: TRBD2

cdr3_aa: CASSRGGTGELFF
cdr3_nt: TGTGCCAGCAGCCGGGGCGGGACCGGGGAGCTGTTTTTT
j_call: TRBJ2-2
clone_size: few
v_call: TRBV7-2
d_call: .

cdr3_aa: CSVSGRGNTEAFF
cdr3_nt: TGCAGCGTTTCGGGACGGGGGAACACTGAAGCTTTCTTT
j_call: TRBJ1-1
clone_size: few
v_call: TRBV29-1
d_call: .

cdr3_aa: CASSVASLAKNIQYF
cdr3_nt: TGTGCCAGCAGCGTAGCGTCCCTAGCCAAAAACATTCAGTACTTC
j_call: TRBJ2-4
clone_size: few
v_call: TRBV7-9
d_call: .

cdr3_aa: CASSYSWGKFLTEAFF
cdr3_nt: TGTGCCAGCAGTTACTCTTGGGGGAAGTTCCTCACTGAAGCTTTCTTT
j_call: TRBJ1-1
clone_size: few
v_call: TRBV6-5
d_call: .

cdr3_aa: CASSLEQGIGYEQFF
cdr3_nt: TGTGCCAGCAGCCTTGAACAGGGGATCGGCTATGAGCAGTTCTTC
j_call: TRBJ2-1
clone_size: .
v_call: TRBV7-6
d_call: TRBD1

cdr3_aa: CASSSTGTGGNIQYF
cdr3_nt: TGTGCCAGCAGCAGTACCGGGACAGGGGGGAACATTCAGTACTTC
j_call: TRBJ2-4
clone_size: few
v_call: TRBV3-1
d_call: TRBD1

cdr3_aa: CATSDGGLARPTDTQYF
cdr3_nt: TGTGCCACCAGTGACGGCGGCCTCGCAAGACCCACAGATACGCAGTATTTT
j_call: TRBJ2-3
clone_size: .
v_call: TRBV24-1
d_call: .

cdr3_aa: CSVVLLRGTYEQYF
cdr3_nt: TGCAGCGTTGTCCTACTGAGAGGTACCTACGAGCAGTACTTC
j_call: TRBJ2-7
clone_size: .
v_call: TRBV29-1
d_call: .

cdr3_aa: CASSPDRVSGEQYF
cdr3_nt: TGTGCCAGCAGCCCGGACAGGGTGTCTGGTGAGCAGTACTTC
j_call: TRBJ2-7
clone_size: .
v_call: TRBV6-2/TRBV6-3
d_call: TRBD1

cdr3_aa: CASSLVQVINSPLHF
cdr3_nt: TGTGCCAGCAGCTTAGTCCAAGTTATTAATTCACCCCTCCACTTT
j_call: TRBJ1-6
clone_size: many
v_call: TRBV7-2
d_call: .

cdr3_aa: CASSLDGTSNEQFF
cdr3_nt: TGTGCCAGCAGCTTGGACGGGACTAGCAATGAGCAGTTCTTC
j_call: TRBJ2-1
clone_size: once
v_call: TRBV7-3
d_call: TRBD2

cdr3_aa: CASTSRGQASPLHF
cdr3_nt: TGTGCCAGCACCTCCCGGGGTCAGGCTTCACCCCTCCACTTT
j_call: TRBJ1-6
clone_size: few
v_call: TRBV28
d_call: .

cdr3_aa: CSATPDSLNEQFF
cdr3_nt: TGCAGTGCTACACCGGACTCCCTGAATGAGCAGTTCTTC
j_call: TRBJ2-1
clone_size: .
v_call: TRBV20-1
d_call: .

cdr3_aa: CASSDRGTEAFF
cdr3_nt: TGTGCCAGCAGTGACAGGGGCACTGAAGCTTTCTTT
j_call: TRBJ1-1
clone_size: once
v_call: TRBV25-1
d_call: .

cdr3_aa: CASSLLGGSGELFF
cdr3_nt: TGTGCCAGCAGCTTATTAGGGGGGAGCGGGGAGCTGTTTTTT
j_call: TRBJ2-2
clone_size: many
v_call: TRBV7-2
d_call: .

cdr3_aa: CASSQDPGTDATNEKLFF
cdr3_nt: TGCGCCAGCAGCCAAGATCCCGGGACAGATGCAACTAATGAAAAACTGTTTTTT
j_call: TRBJ1-4
clone_size: medium-sized
v_call: TRBV4-3
d_call: TRBD1

cdr3_aa: CVSSESGGIEDYGYTF
cdr3_nt: TGTGTCAGCAGCGAAAGTGGTGGGATCGAAGACTATGGCTACACCTTC
j_call: TRBJ1-2
clone_size: .
v_call: TRBV9
d_call: .

cdr3_aa: CASLGPGAELFF
cdr3_nt: TGTGCCAGCCTCGGACCGGGCGCCGAGCTGTTTTTT
j_call: TRBJ2-2
clone_size: many
v_call: TRBV27
d_call: .

cdr3_aa: CASSLARLAGGRKLYNEQFF
cdr3_nt: TGTGCCAGCAGCTTAGCGCGACTAGCGGGAGGACGAAAATTGTACAATGAGCAGTTCTTC
j_call: TRBJ2-1
clone_size: .
v_call: TRBV7-4
d_call: TRBD2

cdr3_aa: CASSLATGGYEQYF
cdr3_nt: TGTGCCAGCAGCTTAGCGACAGGGGGCTACGAGCAGTACTTC
j_call: TRBJ2-7
clone_size: many
v_call: TRBV7-2
d_call: TRBD1

cdr3_aa: CASSGQINSPLHF
cdr3_nt: TGTGCCAGCAGCGGTCAGATTAATTCACCCCTCCACTTT
j_call: TRBJ1-6
clone_size: many
v_call: TRBV27
d_call: .

cdr3_aa: CASSLIDNQPQHF
cdr3_nt: TGTGCCAGCAGCTTAATAGACAATCAGCCCCAGCATTTT
j_call: TRBJ1-5
clone_size: .
v_call: TRBV7-2
d_call: .

cdr3_aa: CASSSLTLSSGNTIYF
cdr3_nt: TGTGCCAGTAGTTCCTTGACACTGAGCTCTGGAAACACCATATATTTT
j_call: TRBJ1-3
clone_size: many
v_call: TRBV19
d_call: .

cdr3_aa: CASSFTRGTEAFF
cdr3_nt: TGTGCCAGCAGTTTTACACGAGGGACTGAAGCTTTCTTT
j_call: TRBJ1-1
clone_size: .
v_call: TRBV27
d_call: .

cdr3_aa: CASSPLEGLAFF
cdr3_nt: TGTGCCAGCAGCCCTCTTGAAGGGCTCGCTTTCTTT
j_call: TRBJ1-1
clone_size: few
v_call: TRBV7-9
d_call: .

cdr3_aa: CASSNVRFTGELFF
cdr3_nt: TGCGCCAGCAGCAATGTACGGTTCACCGGGGAGCTGTTTTTT
j_call: TRBJ2-2
clone_size: few
v_call: TRBV4-3
d_call: .

cdr3_aa: CASSGTGTSGSYEQYF
cdr3_nt: TGTGCCAGCAGCGGCACCGGGACTAGCGGTTCCTACGAGCAGTACTTC
j_call: TRBJ2-7
clone_size: many
v_call: TRBV11-2
d_call: TRBD2

cdr3_aa: CASSAPGQPQHF
cdr3_nt: TGTGCCAGCAGTGCTCCAGGACAGCCCCAGCATTTT
j_call: TRBJ1-5
clone_size: .
v_call: TRBV11-2
d_call: .

cdr3_aa: CASSPTGGNQPQHF
cdr3_nt: TGTGCCAGCAGCCCGACAGGGGGCAATCAGCCCCAGCATTTT
j_call: TRBJ1-5
clone_size: few
v_call: TRBV7-9
d_call: TRBD1

cdr3_aa: CSARPLAESTDTQYF
cdr3_nt: TGCAGTGCTAGACCACTAGCGGAGAGCACAGATACGCAGTATTTT
j_call: TRBJ2-3
clone_size: .
v_call: TRBV20-1
d_call: TRBD2

cdr3_aa: CASSIRGTQYF
cdr3_nt: TGTGCCAGTAGTATCCGCGGGACCCAGTACTTC
j_call: TRBJ2-5
clone_size: .
v_call: TRBV19
d_call: .

cdr3_aa: CASSVGSGEGYGYTF
cdr3_nt: TGTGCCAGCAGCGTAGGATCGGGCGAAGGCTATGGCTACACCTTC
j_call: TRBJ1-2
clone_size: once
v_call: TRBV11-3
d_call: .